The sequence of this TCR beta chain was determined in a study of shared clonotypes between healthy human individuals. Study-level results: Non-shared clonotypes had lower generation probabilities than those shared by all four donors.

Donors, without exception, were Caucasian adults residing in Nashville, Tennessee. V gave up 4 bases and J gave up 2 bases, with 11 bases separating them. Germline V gene lookup returns CDR1 SGHTA and CDR2 FQGNSA. The CDR3 covers 14 residues. Profiled with immunoSEQ multiplex PCR; TCRdb holds only in-frame clones, not every one. The sample contains a few million clones, about 92% of which appear only once. As regards this clone: Its antigen is not known. The identical CDR3 is also encoded by other nucleotide sequences in the sample.

Sequences were obtained from naive CD4+ T cells sorted from blood. Subset here: CD45RA+ positively selected. This TCR was sampled from a man between 18 and 29 years old in good health. The chain has TRBV7-2 and TRBJ1-1; D is possibly TRBD1 (6 bases). CDR3 bases: TGTGCCAGCAGCTCTCAGGGGTCTAACACTGAAGCTTTCTTT. Translation: CASSSQGSNTEAFF.